This T cell receptor (beta chain) was captured by sequencing in a study of immune cell composition in non-small cell lung cancer. Sequencing used immunoSEQ multiplex PCR; TCRdb keeps in-frame clones, though not all of them. The sample includes around 2,400 clones, more than 65% of them seen just once. In this sample, this clone turned up once. One end of the junction fails to match germline, which may point to a read error. This CDR3 comprises 13 residues. Germline CDR1 is SNHLY and CDR2 is FYNNEI. Normal lung sampling was at least 3 cm from the tumour, as distant as possible. Template was genomic DNA from frozen, unsorted single-cell suspensions.

This chain connects TRBV2 to TRBJ1-2; perhaps TRBD1 as D (5 bases). The sequence came from a human donor with non-small cell lung cancer. The sample comprised non-adjacent lung tissue. The CDR3 DNA reads TGCGCCAGCAGTGAGTCGGGGGACTATGGCTACACCTTC. Its protein product is CASSESGDYGYTF.